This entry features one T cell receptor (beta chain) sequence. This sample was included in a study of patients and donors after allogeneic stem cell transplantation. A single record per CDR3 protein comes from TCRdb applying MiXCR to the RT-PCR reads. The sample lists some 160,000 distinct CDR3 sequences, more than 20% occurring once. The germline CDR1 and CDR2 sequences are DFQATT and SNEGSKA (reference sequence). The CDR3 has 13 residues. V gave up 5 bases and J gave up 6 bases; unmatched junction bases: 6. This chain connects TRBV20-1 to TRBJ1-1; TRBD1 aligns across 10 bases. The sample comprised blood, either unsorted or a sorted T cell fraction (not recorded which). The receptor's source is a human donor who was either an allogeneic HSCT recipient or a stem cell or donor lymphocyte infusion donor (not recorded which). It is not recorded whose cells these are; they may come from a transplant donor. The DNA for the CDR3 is TGCAGTGCTCAGGACAGGGGGACTGCTGAAGCTTTCTTT. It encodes CSAQDRGTAEAFF.